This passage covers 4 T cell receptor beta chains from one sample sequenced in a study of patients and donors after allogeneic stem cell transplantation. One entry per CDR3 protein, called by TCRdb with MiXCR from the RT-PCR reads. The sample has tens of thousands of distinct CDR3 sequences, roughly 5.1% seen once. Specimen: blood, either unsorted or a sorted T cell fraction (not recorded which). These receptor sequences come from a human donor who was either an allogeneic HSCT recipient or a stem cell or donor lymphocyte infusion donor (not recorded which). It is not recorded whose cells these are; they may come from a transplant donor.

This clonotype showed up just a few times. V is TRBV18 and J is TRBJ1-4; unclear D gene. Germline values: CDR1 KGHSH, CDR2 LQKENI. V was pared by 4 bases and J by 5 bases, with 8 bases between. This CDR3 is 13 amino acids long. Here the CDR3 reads CASSLNQNEKLFF. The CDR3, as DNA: TGTGCCAGCTCACTTAACCAGAATGAAAAACTGTTTTTT.

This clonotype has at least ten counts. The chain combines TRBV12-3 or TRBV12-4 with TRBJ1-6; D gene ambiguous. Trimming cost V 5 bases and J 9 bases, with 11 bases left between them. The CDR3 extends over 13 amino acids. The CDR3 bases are TGTGCCAGCAGTCTTGCGGTGGGTTCACCCCTCCACTTT. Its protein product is CASSLAVGSPLHF.

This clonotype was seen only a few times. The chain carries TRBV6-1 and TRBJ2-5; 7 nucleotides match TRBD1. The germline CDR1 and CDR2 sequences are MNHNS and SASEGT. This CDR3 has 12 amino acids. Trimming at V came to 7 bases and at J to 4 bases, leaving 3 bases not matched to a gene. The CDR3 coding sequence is TGTGCCAGCAAGACAGGGAGAGAGACCCAGTACTTC. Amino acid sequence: CASKTGRETQYF.

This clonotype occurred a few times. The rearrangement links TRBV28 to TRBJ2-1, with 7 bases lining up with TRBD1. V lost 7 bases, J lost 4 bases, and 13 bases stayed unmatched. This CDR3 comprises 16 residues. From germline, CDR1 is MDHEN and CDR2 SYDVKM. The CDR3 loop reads CASTLQGPSIYNEQFF. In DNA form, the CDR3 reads TGTGCCAGCACTCTACAGGGGCCCTCCATATACAATGAGCAGTTCTTC.